A single sample is the source of the 27 T cell receptor beta chains below, sequenced in a study of PD-1 blockade in classical Hodgkin lymphoma. Clones were read by immunoSEQ multiplex PCR, and TCRdb kept only the in-frame ones, dropping some. The sample consists of more than 70,000 clones, about nine tenths of them appearing once. Autologous stem cell transplantation was followed by relapse in every patient, and brentuximab vedotin exposure varied. The sequences come from peripheral blood mononuclear cells (PBMCs), collected before the second cycle of nivolumab. The receptors here all came from a human donor with classical Hodgkin lymphoma.

A few counts support this clone. The chain combines TRBV19 with TRBJ1-2; 10 nucleotides agree with TRBD1. V lost 4 bases and J lost 7; bases outside the gene matches: 12. This CDR3 comprises 16 residues. Germline lookup yields CDR1 LNHDA and CDR2 SQIVND (reference sequence). CDR3 in DNA: TGTGCCAGTAGTACCCCCGGGGACAGGGGTCTTGGTGGCTACACCTTC. This encodes CASSTPGDRGLGGYTF.

The chain couples TRBV5-1 to TRBJ1-3; 8 bases are a match to TRBD1. With V trimmed by 5 bases and J by 0 bases, 7 bases remained unmatched. Germline CDR1 reads SGHRS; CDR2 reads YFSETQ. CDR3 length: 16 amino acids. CDR3 protein: CASRPGGASSGNTIYF. For the CDR3, the DNA is TGCGCCAGCAGACCAGGGGGCGCCAGCTCTGGAAACACCATATATTTT. The whole variable domain, filled in from reference TRBV5-1 and TRBJ1-3, reads KAGVTQTPRYLIKTRGQQVTLSCSPISGHRSVSWYQQTPGQGLQFLFEYFSETQRNKGNFPGRFSGRQFSNSRSEMNVSTLELGDSALYLCASRPGGASSGNTIYFGEGSWLTVV.

Only a few counts were recorded for this clone. CDR3 bases: TGTGCCTGGACCACGTCAAGGTCAGATACGCAGTATTTT. It encodes CAWTTSRSDTQYF. This sequence joins TRBV30 and TRBJ2-3; D uncertain. V was cut by 4 bases and J by 4 bases, with 12 bases left in between. The germline CDR1 and CDR2 sequences are GTSNPN and SVGIG (reference sequence). CDR3 length equals 13 residues.

This chain uses TRBV2 with TRBJ2-2; no clear D gene. This CDR3 comprises 15 residues. Germline V gene data show CDR1 as SNHLY and CDR2 as FYNNEI. V was pared by 6 bases and J by 3 bases, with 14 bases between. CDR3 in DNA: TGTGCCAGCAGATCGGATAAGGAGTACACCGGGGAGCTGTTTTTT. Its protein is CASRSDKEYTGELFF.

The rearrangement joins TRBV21-1 to TRBJ2-6. TRBV21-1 is a pseudogene. The CDR3 runs 15 residues. DNA of the CDR3: TGTGCCAGCAGCCCCTGCCGATCGGGGGCCAACGTCCTGACTTTC. Translated, it gives CASSPCRSGANVLTF.

This clone was detected only once. The CDR3 bases are TGTGCCAGTAGTATTCGTGGCTTGGTCACTGAAGCTTTCTTT. Its translation: CASSIRGLVTEAFF. The chain couples TRBV19 to TRBJ1-1, with D unclear. CDR1 is LNHDA and CDR2 is SQIVND in the germline V gene (reference sequence). CDR3 size: 14 residues. Trimming shortened V by 3 bases and J by 4 bases, and 12 bases separated the two germline ends.

The gene calls are TRBV27 and TRBJ1-5; TRBD1 agrees at 9 bases. With 10 bases clipped from V and 3 bases from J, the junction kept 10 bases outside the gene matches. CDR1 is MNHEY and CDR2 is SMNVEV in the germline V gene (reference sequence). This CDR3 spans 15 amino acids. The CDR3 DNA reads TGTGCCACAACCCCCGGGACAGGGTTCAATCAGCCCCAGCATTTT. As protein: CATTPGTGFNQPQHF.

The chain is built from TRBV10-3 and TRBJ1-1; D may be TRBD1 (5 bases). Germline V CDR1 and CDR2: ENHRY, SYGVKD. The CDR3 covers 15 residues. The V gene lost 3 bases and the J gene lost 0 bases, with 11 bases spanning the gap. In DNA form, the CDR3 reads TGTGCCATCAGTGAAGGGCAGGGCTTGAACACTGAAGCTTTCTTT. Translating it yields CAISEGQGLNTEAFF.

The chain has TRBV10-1 and TRBJ2-3; D is unclear. V gave up 7 bases and J gave up 2 bases, with 13 bases separating them. The CDR3 has 14 residues. The germline V gene has CDR1 WNHNN and CDR2 SYGVQD (reference sequence). The CDR3 loop reads CASNDRAATDTQYF. The CDR3 region has the DNA TGCGCCAGCAATGACCGGGCCGCCACAGATACGCAGTATTTT.

The rearrangement links TRBV11-3 to TRBJ2-1; 10 positions agree with TRBD2. CDR1 and CDR2 (germline): SGHNT, YENEEA. The junction had 7 bases not matched to a gene; V was cut back by 3 bases and J by 5 bases. The CDR3 is made up of 16 amino acids. The CDR3 region has the DNA TGTGCCAGCAGCTTCGGGGGACTAGCGAAAAACAATGAGCAGTTCTTC. Its translation is CASSFGGLAKNNEQFF.

The chain employs TRBV18 and TRBJ2-7; TRBD2 aligns across 7 bases. CDR3 length: 12 residues. Trimming took 3 bases from V and 6 from J; bases not matched to a gene: 2. Germline V gene data show CDR1 as KGHSH and CDR2 as LQKENI. DNA for the CDR3: TGTGCCAGCTCACCGGGGAGGGTCGAGCAGTACTTC. Encoded protein: CASSPGRVEQYF.

The chain couples TRBV4-1 to TRBJ1-1; TRBD1 might be the D (6 bases). This CDR3 contains 13 residues. Germline-derived CDR1 and CDR2 are MGHRA and YSYEKL. The V and J ends lost 2 bases and 4 bases respectively, with 8 bases between them. The CDR3 spells CASSQNRVTEAFF. The CDR3 coding sequence is TGCGCCAGCAGCCAAAACAGGGTCACTGAAGCTTTCTTT.

The chain uses TRBV19 and TRBJ2-4; maybe TRBD2 (5 bases). The CDR3 runs 14 residues. Germline CDR1 LNHDA, CDR2 SQIVND (reference sequence). V lost 3 bases to trimming and J lost 0 bases, with 6 bases between them. The CDR3 nucleotides read TGTGCCAGTAGTATCGCGGGAGCCAAAAACATTCAGTACTTC. As protein: CASSIAGAKNIQYF.

The rearrangement links TRBV5-1 to TRBJ2-1; D is unresolved. V shed 0 bases and J shed 13 bases, with 14 bases lying between them. Germline CDR1 is SGHRS and CDR2 is YFSETQ. CDR3 size: 13 residues. CDR3 sequence reads: CASSLALDLGQFF. The DNA for the CDR3 is TGCGCCAGCAGCTTGGCACTGGACCTTGGACAGTTCTTC.

The gene calls are TRBV28 and TRBJ2-2; D gene unclear. The V gene's germline CDR1 is MDHEN and CDR2 SYDVKM. This CDR3 is 15 amino acids long. The ends were cut back, 7 bases at V and 1 base at J, with 13 bases in the middle. As DNA, the CDR3 is TGTGCCAGCAATAGAGGCCCTCTGAACACCGGGGAGCTGTTTTTT. This sequence encodes CASNRGPLNTGELFF.

The chain uses TRBV4-2 and TRBJ2-1, with D perhaps TRBD2 (6 bases). Trimming removed 0 bases from V and 3 bases from J, with 18 bases in between. The CDR3 is 18 amino acids. Germline CDR1 LGHNA, CDR2 YNFKEQ. The CDR3 reads CASSQEGGTGFLYNEQFF. Here the CDR3 DNA reads TGTGCCAGCAGCCAAGAGGGGGGTACGGGATTCCTCTACAATGAGCAGTTCTTC.

The rearrangement uses TRBV10-2 and TRBJ2-7, with 10 nucleotides matching TRBD2. V gave up 8 bases and J gave up 3 bases; unmatched junction bases: 34. The CDR3 has 23 residues. Per germline, CDR1 WSHSY and CDR2 SAAADI. CDR3 nucleotides: TGCGCCAGCCGTAACCCCCCCACTAGCGGGATGAGCCATTGGGCCATTTACTACTACGAGCAGTACTTC. It encodes CASRNPPTSGMSHWAIYYYEQYF.

The rearrangement links TRBV9 to TRBJ2-7; possibly TRBD1 for D (6 bases). In germline, CDR1 is SGDLS, CDR2 YYNGEE. Trimming cost V 0 bases and J 4 bases, with 8 bases left between them. CDR3 length: 13 amino acids. The DNA for the CDR3 is TGTGCCAGCAGCGTAGCCCAGGGGTACGAGCAGTACTTC. Its protein is CASSVAQGYEQYF.

The V and J genes are TRBV19 and TRBJ2-7; 9 bases are shared with TRBD1. The trim removed 3 bases at V and 6 bases at J, leaving 6 bases unmatched. The CDR3 extends over 14 amino acids. Germline V CDR1 and CDR2: LNHDA, SQIVND (reference sequence). The CDR3: CASSIPGQGFEQYF. DNA of the CDR3: TGTGCCAGTAGTATCCCGGGACAGGGCTTCGAGCAGTACTTC.

The V and J genes are TRBV28 and TRBJ2-7, with a possible D match to TRBD2 (7 bases). Trimming removed 10 bases from V and 2 bases from J, with 18 bases in between. Germline lookup yields CDR1 MDHEN and CDR2 SYDVKM. CDR3 length: 14 amino acids. CDR3 nucleotides: TGTGCCACCTCCCCTGGGGGGGCCCCCTACGAGCAGTACTTC. Protein product: CATSPGGAPYEQYF.

V and J are TRBV7-6 and TRBJ2-7, with D perhaps given as TRBD1 or TRBD2 (5 bases each). This CDR3 spans 14 amino acids. V lost 0 bases, J lost 7 bases, and 13 bases lay in between. The germline V gene has CDR1 SGHVS and CDR2 FNYEAQ. The CDR3 reads CASSLAGVLSEQYF. DNA of the CDR3: TGTGCCAGCAGCTTAGCGGGGGTCCTCTCAGAGCAGTACTTC. The full variable domain, in which reference TRBV7-6 and TRBJ2-7 provide the parts outside the CDR3, is GAGVSQSPRYKVTKRGQDVALRCDPISGHVSLYWYRQALGQGPEFLTYFNYEAQQDKSGLPNDRFSAERPEGSISTLTIQRTEQRDSAMYRCASSLAGVLSEQYFGPGTRLTVT.

V and J are TRBV6-1 and TRBJ1-1; D is ambiguous. Per the germline V gene, CDR1 is MNHNS and CDR2 is SASEGT. V lost 4 bases and J lost 0, with 12 bases in between. This CDR3 contains 15 residues. DNA of the CDR3: TGTGCCAGCAGTGCTGAGGGCTGGTTGAACACTGAAGCTTTCTTT. Protein: CASSAEGWLNTEAFF.

V and J are TRBV7-9 and TRBJ2-7; 13 bases are a match to TRBD2. The CDR3 covers 18 residues. V lost 4 bases and J lost 6; bases outside the gene matches: 15. The germline CDR1 and CDR2 sequences are SEHNR and FQNEAQ (reference sequence). CDR3 DNA sequence: TGTGCCAGCAGCTCCCGGAGGGAGGGACTAGCGGGGTCGGGCGAGCAGTACTTC. Translation gives CASSSRREGLAGSGEQYF.

J is TRBJ1-5 and V is TRBV6-1; D gene uncertain. There are 15 residues in the CDR3. Germline V lookup: CDR1 MNHNS, CDR2 SASEGT. V gave up 1 base and J gave up 0 bases, with 7 bases separating them. CDR3 residues: CASSEERGSNQPQHF. CDR3 nucleotide sequence: TGTGCCAGCAGTGAAGAACGAGGTAGCAATCAGCCCCAGCATTTT.

V usage is TRBV14 and J usage is TRBJ2-5, with 8 bases lining up with TRBD2. V was clipped by 5 bases and J by 2 bases; unmatched bases: 7. Germline V gene data show CDR1 as SGHDN and CDR2 as FVKESK. The CDR3 covers 15 residues. The CDR3 loop reads CASSKTSGGQETQYF. The CDR3 nucleotides read TGTGCCAGCAGCAAAACTAGCGGAGGGCAAGAGACCCAGTACTTC. The entire variable domain, with the rest obtained from reference TRBV14 and TRBJ2-5, is as follows: EAGVTQFPSHSVIEKGQTVTLRCDPISGHDNLYWYRRVMGKEIKFLLHFVKESKQDESGMPNNRFLAERTGGTYSTLKVQPAELEDSGVYFCASSKTSGGQETQYFGPGTRLLVL.

This clone was seen only once. The chain joins TRBV7-9 to TRBJ1-1; tentatively, D is TRBD1 (6 bases). This CDR3 has 17 amino acids. The V gene's germline CDR1 is SEHNR and CDR2 FQNEAQ (reference sequence). The V end lost 5 bases, the J end lost 4 bases, and 23 bases lay between the germline ends. The DNA for the CDR3 is TGTGCCAGCAGCACCCCCCCGGGGGGCGAGGGGCTCACTGAAGCTTTCTTT. It translates to CASSTPPGGEGLTEAFF.

The chain has TRBV5-1 and TRBJ1-1; weak D call: TRBD1 (5 bases). Germline CDR1 and CDR2: SGHRS and YFSETQ. The ends were cut back, 4 bases at V and 11 bases at J, with 18 bases in the middle. The length of the CDR3 is 13 residues. Here the CDR3 reads CASSPTGAGGAFF. The CDR3 nucleotides read TGCGCCAGCAGCCCAACTGGGGCGGGGGGGGCTTTCTTT.